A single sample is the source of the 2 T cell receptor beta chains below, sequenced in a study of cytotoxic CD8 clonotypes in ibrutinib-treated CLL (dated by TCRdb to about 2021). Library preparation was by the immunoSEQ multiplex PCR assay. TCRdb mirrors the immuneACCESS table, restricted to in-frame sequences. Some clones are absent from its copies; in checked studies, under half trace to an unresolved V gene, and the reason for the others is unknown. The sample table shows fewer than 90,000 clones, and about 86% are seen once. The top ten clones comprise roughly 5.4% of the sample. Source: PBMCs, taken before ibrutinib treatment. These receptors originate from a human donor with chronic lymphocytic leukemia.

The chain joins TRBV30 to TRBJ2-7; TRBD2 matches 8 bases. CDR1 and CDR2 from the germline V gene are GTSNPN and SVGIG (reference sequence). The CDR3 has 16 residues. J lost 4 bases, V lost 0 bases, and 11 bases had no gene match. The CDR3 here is CAWSVGPAGAGYEQYF. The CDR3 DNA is TGTGCCTGGAGTGTAGGGCCAGCGGGAGCCGGATACGAGCAGTACTTC.

The CDR3 protein is CASSVFGRAGDTQYF. Here the CDR3 DNA reads TGTGCCAGCAGTGTTTTCGGGAGGGCCGGAGATACGCAGTATTTT. The V gene is TRBV2, the J gene TRBJ2-3; 8 bases line up with TRBD2. V dropped 4 bases and J dropped 5; count of bases not matched to a gene: 8. This CDR3 region has 15 residues. Germline V gene sequence: CDR1 SNHLY, CDR2 FYNNEI.